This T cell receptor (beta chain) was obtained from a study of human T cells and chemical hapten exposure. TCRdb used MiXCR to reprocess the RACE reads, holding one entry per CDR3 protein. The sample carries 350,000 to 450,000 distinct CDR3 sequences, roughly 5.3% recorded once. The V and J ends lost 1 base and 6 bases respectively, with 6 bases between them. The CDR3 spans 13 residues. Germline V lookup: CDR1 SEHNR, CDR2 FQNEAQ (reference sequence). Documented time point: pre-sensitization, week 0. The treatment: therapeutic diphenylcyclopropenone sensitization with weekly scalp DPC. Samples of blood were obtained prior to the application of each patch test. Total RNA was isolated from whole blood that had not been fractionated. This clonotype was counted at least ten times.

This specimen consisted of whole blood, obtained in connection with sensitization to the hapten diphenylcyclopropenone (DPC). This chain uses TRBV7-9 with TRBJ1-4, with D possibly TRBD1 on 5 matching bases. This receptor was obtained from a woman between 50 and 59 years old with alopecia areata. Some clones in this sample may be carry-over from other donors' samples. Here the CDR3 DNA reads TGTGCCAGCAGCTTAGAAGGGGATGAAAAACTGTTTTTT. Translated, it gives CASSLEGDEKLFF.